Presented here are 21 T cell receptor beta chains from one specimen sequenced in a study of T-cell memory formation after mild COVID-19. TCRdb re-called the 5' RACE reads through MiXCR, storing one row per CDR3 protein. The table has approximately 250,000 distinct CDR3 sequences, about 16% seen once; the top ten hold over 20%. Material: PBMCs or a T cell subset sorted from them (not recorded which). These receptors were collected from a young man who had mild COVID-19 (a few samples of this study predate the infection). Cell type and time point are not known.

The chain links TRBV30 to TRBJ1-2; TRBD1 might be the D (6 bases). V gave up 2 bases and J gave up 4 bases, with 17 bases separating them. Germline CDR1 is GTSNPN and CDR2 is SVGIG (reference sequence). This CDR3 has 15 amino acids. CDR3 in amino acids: CAWSSTDSRSYGYTF. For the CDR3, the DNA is TGTGCCTGGAGTTCCACGGACAGCCGGAGCTATGGCTACACCTTC. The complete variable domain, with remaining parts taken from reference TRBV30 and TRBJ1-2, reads SQTIHQWPATLVQPVGSPLSLECTVEGTSNPNLYWYRQAAGRGLQLLFYSVGIGQISSEVPQNLSASRPQDRQFILSSKKLLLSDSGFYLCAWSSTDSRSYGYTFGSGTRLTVV.

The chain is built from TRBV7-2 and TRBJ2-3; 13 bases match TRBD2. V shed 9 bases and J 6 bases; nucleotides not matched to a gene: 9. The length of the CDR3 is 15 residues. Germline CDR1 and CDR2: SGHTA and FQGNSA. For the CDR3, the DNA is TGTGCCAGTACTAGCGGGAGGGCCTCACAGGATACGCAGTATTTT. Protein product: CASTSGRASQDTQYF.

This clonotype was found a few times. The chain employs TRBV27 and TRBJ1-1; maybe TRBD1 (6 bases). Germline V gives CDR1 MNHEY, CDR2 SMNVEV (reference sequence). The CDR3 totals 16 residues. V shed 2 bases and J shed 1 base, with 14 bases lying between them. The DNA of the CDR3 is TGTGCCAGCAGTTTAGTGGCAGGGGCGACGAACACTGAAGCTTTCTTT. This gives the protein CASSLVAGATNTEAFF.

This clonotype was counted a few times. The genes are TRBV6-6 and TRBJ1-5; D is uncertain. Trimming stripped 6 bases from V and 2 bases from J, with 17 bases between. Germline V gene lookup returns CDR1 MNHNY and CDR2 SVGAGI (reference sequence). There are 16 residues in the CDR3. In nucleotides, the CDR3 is TGTGCCAGCAGCCCCCGAATAGGGATGGGCAATCAGCCCCAGCATTTT. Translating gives CASSPRIGMGNQPQHF.

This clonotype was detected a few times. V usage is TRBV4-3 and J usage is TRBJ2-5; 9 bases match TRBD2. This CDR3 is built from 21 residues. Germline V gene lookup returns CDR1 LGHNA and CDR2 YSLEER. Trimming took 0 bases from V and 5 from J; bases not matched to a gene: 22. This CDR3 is CASSQEYPQFSRRGGLETQYF. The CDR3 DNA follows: TGCGCCAGCAGCCAAGAGTACCCGCAGTTCTCACGGCGGGGGGGCCTTGAGACCCAGTACTTC.

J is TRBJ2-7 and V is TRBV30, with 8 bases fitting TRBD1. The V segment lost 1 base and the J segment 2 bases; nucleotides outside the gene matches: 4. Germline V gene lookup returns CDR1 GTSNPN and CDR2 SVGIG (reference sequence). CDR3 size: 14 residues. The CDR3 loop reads CAWSAGQGTYEQYF. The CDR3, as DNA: TGTGCCTGGAGTGCCGGACAGGGTACCTACGAGCAGTACTTC.

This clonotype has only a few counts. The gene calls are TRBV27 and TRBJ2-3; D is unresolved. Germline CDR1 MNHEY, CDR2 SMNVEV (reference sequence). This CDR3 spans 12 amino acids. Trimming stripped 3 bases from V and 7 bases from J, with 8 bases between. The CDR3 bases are TGTGCCAGCAGTTTGGGCGGTCATACGCAGTATTTT. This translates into CASSLGGHTQYF.

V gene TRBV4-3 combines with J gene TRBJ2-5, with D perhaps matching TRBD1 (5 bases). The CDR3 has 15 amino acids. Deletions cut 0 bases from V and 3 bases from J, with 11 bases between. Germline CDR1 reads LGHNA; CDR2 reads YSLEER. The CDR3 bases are TGCGCCAGCAGCCAAGAGGGGCCCTCCGAAGAGACCCAGTACTTC. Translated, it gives CASSQEGPSEETQYF.

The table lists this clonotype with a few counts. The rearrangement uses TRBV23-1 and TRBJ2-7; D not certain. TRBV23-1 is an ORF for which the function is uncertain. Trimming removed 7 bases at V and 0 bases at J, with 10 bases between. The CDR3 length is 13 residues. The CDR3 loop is CASNAGSSYEQYV. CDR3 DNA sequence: TGCGCCAGCAATGCAGGAAGCTCCTACGAGCAGTACGTC.

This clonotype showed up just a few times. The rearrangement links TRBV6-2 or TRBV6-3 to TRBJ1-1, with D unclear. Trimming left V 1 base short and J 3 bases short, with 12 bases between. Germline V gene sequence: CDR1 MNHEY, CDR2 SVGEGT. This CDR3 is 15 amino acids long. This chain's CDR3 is CASSYLRVGDTEAFF. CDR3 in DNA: TGTGCCAGCAGTTACTTAAGGGTAGGCGACACTGAAGCTTTCTTT.

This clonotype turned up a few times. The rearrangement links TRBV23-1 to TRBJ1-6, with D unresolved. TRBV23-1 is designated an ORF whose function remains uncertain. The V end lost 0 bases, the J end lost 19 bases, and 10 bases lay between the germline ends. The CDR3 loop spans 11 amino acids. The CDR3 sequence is CASSQSGGAHF. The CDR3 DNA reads TGCGCCAGCAGTCAATCGGGAGGTGCACACTTT.

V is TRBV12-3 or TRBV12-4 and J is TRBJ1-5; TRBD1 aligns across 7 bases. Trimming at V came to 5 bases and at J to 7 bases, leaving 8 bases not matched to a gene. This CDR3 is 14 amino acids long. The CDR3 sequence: CASSHAGGNQPQHF. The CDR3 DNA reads TGTGCCAGCAGTCATGCAGGGGGAAACCAGCCCCAGCATTTT.

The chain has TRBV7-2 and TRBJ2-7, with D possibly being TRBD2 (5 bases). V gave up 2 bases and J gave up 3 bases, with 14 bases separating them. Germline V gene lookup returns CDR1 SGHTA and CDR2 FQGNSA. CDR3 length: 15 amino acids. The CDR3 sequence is CASSLRAGLDYEQYV. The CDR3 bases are TGTGCCAGCAGCTTACGGGCGGGTCTCGACTACGAGCAGTACGTC.

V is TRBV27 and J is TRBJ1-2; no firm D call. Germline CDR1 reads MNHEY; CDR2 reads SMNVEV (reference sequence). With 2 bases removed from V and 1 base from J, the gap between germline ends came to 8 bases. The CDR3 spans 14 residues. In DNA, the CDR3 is TGTGCCAGCAGTTTACGGACGAGTAACTATGGCTACACCTTC. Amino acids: CASSLRTSNYGYTF.

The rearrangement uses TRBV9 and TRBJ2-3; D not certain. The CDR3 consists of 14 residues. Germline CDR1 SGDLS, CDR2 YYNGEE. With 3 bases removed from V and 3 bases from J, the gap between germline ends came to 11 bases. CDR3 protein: CASSALLGTDTQYF. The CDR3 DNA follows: TGTGCCAGCAGCGCCCTACTTGGGACAGATACGCAGTATTTT.

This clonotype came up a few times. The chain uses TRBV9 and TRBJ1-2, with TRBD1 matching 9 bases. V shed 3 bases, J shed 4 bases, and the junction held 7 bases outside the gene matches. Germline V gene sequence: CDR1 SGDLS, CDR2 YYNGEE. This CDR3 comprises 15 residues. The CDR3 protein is CASSAWDRDSYGYTF. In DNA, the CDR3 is TGTGCCAGCAGCGCCTGGGACAGGGATAGCTATGGCTACACCTTC.

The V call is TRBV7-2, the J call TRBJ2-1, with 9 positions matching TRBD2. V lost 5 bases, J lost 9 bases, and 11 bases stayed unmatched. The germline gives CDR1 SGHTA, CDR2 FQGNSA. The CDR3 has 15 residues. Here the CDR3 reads CASSPRGGGAGEQFF. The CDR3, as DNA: TGTGCCAGCAGCCCTAGGGGCGGGGGGGCCGGTGAGCAGTTCTTC.

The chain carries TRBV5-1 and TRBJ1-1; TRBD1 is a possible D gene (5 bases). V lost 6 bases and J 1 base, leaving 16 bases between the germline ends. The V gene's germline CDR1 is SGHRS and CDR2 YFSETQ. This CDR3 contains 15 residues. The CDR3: CASTFIGQGNTEAFF. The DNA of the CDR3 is TGCGCCAGCACCTTCATTGGTCAGGGGAACACTGAAGCTTTCTTT.

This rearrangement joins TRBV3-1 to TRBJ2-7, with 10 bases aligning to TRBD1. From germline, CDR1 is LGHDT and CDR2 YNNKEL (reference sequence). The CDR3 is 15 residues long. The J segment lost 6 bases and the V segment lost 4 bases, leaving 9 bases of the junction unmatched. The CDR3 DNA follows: TGTGCCAGCAGCCCAACCGGGACAGGGGTGTTCGAGCAGTACTTC. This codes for CASSPTGTGVFEQYF.

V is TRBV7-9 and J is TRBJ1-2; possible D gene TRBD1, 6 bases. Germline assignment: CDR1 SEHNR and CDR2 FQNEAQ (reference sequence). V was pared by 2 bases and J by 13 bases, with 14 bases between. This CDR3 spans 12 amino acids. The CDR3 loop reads CASSLYPGEATF. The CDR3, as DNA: TGTGCCAGCAGCTTATATCCAGGGGAGGCCACCTTC.

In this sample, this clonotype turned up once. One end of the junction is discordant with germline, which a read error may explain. CDR3: CAGSQDMRRADSQYF. The DNA of the CDR3 is TGCGCCGGCAGCCAAGATATGAGGCGAGCGGACTCGCAGTATTTT. The J gene is TRBJ2-3, the V gene TRBV4-3; D might be TRBD2 (5 bases). The germline V gene has CDR1 LGHNA and CDR2 YSLEER. The CDR3 length is 15 residues.